Listed below are T cell receptor beta chains from one sample, sequenced in a study of memory CD4+ T cells and cytomegalovirus serostatus. The repertoire was sequenced with immunoSEQ multiplex PCR; TCRdb's copy has only in-frame clones and lacks some. The sample has 61,000 or so clones, around 82% seen once. What was sequenced was memory CD4+ T cells from blood. Receptor source: an adult in good health and CMV-seronegative. Some clones in this sample may be carry-over from other donors' samples. Both conserved end residues are part of each CDR3. D genes are given only for firm matches. Some rows mark clone size as missing; the rest say once, few, many or name a class of expanded clone.

J gene: TRBJ1-1; V gene: TRBV7-6; clone size: once; D gene: -; CDR3 protein: CASSLSGGANTEAFF; CDR3 DNA: TGTGCCAGCAGCTTATCCGGCGGAGCGAACACTGAAGCTTTCTTT
J gene: TRBJ2-7; V gene: TRBV28; clone size: -; D gene: -; CDR3 protein: CATKTGSYEQYF; CDR3 DNA: TGTGCCACCAAGACAGGTTCCTACGAGCAGTACTTC
J gene: TRBJ1-2; V gene: TRBV9; clone size: -; D gene: TRBD1; CDR3 protein: CASSALGTGAYGYTF; CDR3 DNA: TGTGCCAGCAGCGCGCTGGGGACAGGGGCCTATGGCTACACCTTC
J gene: TRBJ2-1; V gene: TRBV4-1; clone size: few; D gene: TRBD2; CDR3 protein: CASSQVRLAGAHEQFF; CDR3 DNA: TGCGCCAGCAGCCAAGTTCGACTAGCGGGGGCACATGAGCAGTTCTTC
J gene: TRBJ1-4; V gene: TRBV2; clone size: -; D gene: TRBD1; CDR3 protein: CASSPRRGGGEKLFF; CDR3 DNA: TGTGCCAGCAGTCCCCGAAGAGGGGGCGGTGAAAAACTGTTTTTT
J gene: TRBJ2-1; V gene: TRBV5-1; clone size: -; D gene: -; CDR3 protein: CASSWLATPNEQFF; CDR3 DNA: TGCGCCAGCAGCTGGCTGGCTACCCCCAATGAGCAGTTCTTC
J gene: TRBJ1-4; V gene: TRBV2; clone size: -; D gene: TRBD1; CDR3 protein: CAGSGQRNEKLFF; CDR3 DNA: TGTGCCGGATCGGGACAGCGTAATGAAAAACTGTTTTTT
J gene: TRBJ2-1; V gene: TRBV9; clone size: once; D gene: -; CDR3 protein: CASSVVGSSSYNEQFF; CDR3 DNA: TGTGCCAGCAGCGTAGTAGGGTCGAGCTCCTACAATGAGCAGTTCTTC
J gene: TRBJ1-4; V gene: TRBV6-5; clone size: -; D gene: TRBD1; CDR3 protein: CASRRDRAEKLFF; CDR3 DNA: TGTGCCAGCAGGAGGGACAGGGCTGAAAAACTGTTTTTT
J gene: TRBJ2-3; V gene: TRBV6-6; clone size: -; D gene: -; CDR3 protein: CASSYLLVGGTDTQYF; CDR3 DNA: TGTGCCAGCAGTTACCTCCTGGTGGGGGGCACAGATACGCAGTATTTT
J gene: TRBJ1-1; V gene: TRBV7-9; clone size: -; D gene: -; CDR3 protein: CASSANDRFAEAFF; CDR3 DNA: TGTGCCAGCAGCGCGAACGACAGATTTGCTGAAGCTTTCTTT
J gene: TRBJ1-2; V gene: TRBV7-2; clone size: -; D gene: TRBD1; CDR3 protein: CASSLSGGDGYTF; CDR3 DNA: TGTGCCAGCAGCTTATCAGGGGGCGATGGCTACACCTTC
J gene: TRBJ2-1; V gene: TRBV5-4; clone size: few; D gene: -; CDR3 protein: CASSLMVQALYNEQFF; CDR3 DNA: TGTGCCAGCAGCTTGATGGTGCAGGCGCTCTACAATGAGCAGTTCTTC
J gene: TRBJ2-7; V gene: TRBV30; clone size: -; D gene: -; CDR3 protein: CAWRFAGSSYEQYF; CDR3 DNA: TGTGCCTGGAGGTTTGCGGGGAGCTCCTACGAGCAGTACTTC
J gene: TRBJ2-6; V gene: TRBV5-1; clone size: -; D gene: TRBD1; CDR3 protein: CASSLTGGFSSGANVLTF; CDR3 DNA: TGCGCCAGCAGCTTGACAGGGGGCTTTAGCTCTGGGGCCAACGTCCTGACTTTC
J gene: TRBJ2-7; V gene: TRBV18; clone size: -; D gene: TRBD1; CDR3 protein: CASSPLMGQGYEQYF; CDR3 DNA: TGTGCCAGCTCACCGTTGATGGGACAGGGGTACGAGCAGTACTTC
J gene: TRBJ2-5; V gene: TRBV5-1; clone size: once; D gene: TRBD2; CDR3 protein: CASSLAFVAGGLETQYF; CDR3 DNA: TGCGCCAGCAGCTTGGCTTTCGTTGCGGGGGGGCTGGAGACCCAGTACTTC
J gene: TRBJ2-1; V gene: TRBV6-5; clone size: -; D gene: -; CDR3 protein: CASSRNRVERRFF; CDR3 DNA: TGTGCCAGCAGTAGAAACAGGGTTGAACGGCGGTTCTTC
J gene: TRBJ2-7; V gene: TRBV4-1; clone size: -; D gene: TRBD1; CDR3 protein: CASSQTTGTHYEQYF; CDR3 DNA: TGCGCCAGCAGCCAAACGACAGGGACCCACTACGAGCAGTACTTC
J gene: TRBJ1-5; V gene: TRBV7-9; clone size: many; D gene: -; CDR3 protein: CASSNQGQPQHF; CDR3 DNA: TGTGCCAGCAGCAACCAGGGGCAGCCCCAGCATTTT
J gene: TRBJ2-7; V gene: TRBV28; clone size: once; D gene: TRBD2; CDR3 protein: CASRGRLALATSSYEQYF; CDR3 DNA: TGTGCCAGCAGGGGGAGACTAGCTTTGGCAACAAGCTCCTACGAGCAGTACTTC
J gene: TRBJ2-5; V gene: TRBV11-2; clone size: once; D gene: -; CDR3 protein: CASTPSNPQETQYF; CDR3 DNA: TGTGCCAGCACCCCATCCAACCCCCAAGAGACCCAGTACTTC
J gene: TRBJ2-2; V gene: TRBV4-1; clone size: -; D gene: TRBD2; CDR3 protein: CASSPRLAGVGTGELFF; CDR3 DNA: TGCGCCAGCAGCCCTAGACTAGCGGGGGTAGGCACCGGGGAGCTGTTTTTT
J gene: TRBJ1-1; V gene: TRBV10-3; clone size: few; D gene: -; CDR3 protein: CAISQEMNTEAFF; CDR3 DNA: TGTGCCATCAGCCAGGAGATGAACACTGAAGCTTTCTTT
J gene: TRBJ1-2; V gene: TRBV28; clone size: -; D gene: TRBD1; CDR3 protein: CASSQMDREGYGYTF; CDR3 DNA: TGTGCCAGCAGTCAAATGGACAGGGAGGGATATGGCTACACCTTC
J gene: TRBJ2-5; V gene: TRBV7-2; clone size: -; D gene: -; CDR3 protein: CASSLVGTFQETQYF; CDR3 DNA: TGTGCCAGCAGCTTAGTTGGCACCTTCCAAGAGACCCAGTACTTC
J gene: TRBJ1-2; V gene: TRBV9; clone size: many; D gene: -; CDR3 protein: CASSEGTARANYGYTF; CDR3 DNA: TGTGCCAGCAGCGAGGGGACTGCTCGAGCTAACTATGGCTACACCTTC
J gene: TRBJ2-2; V gene: TRBV5-8; clone size: -; D gene: TRBD2; CDR3 protein: CASSLGLAETGELFF; CDR3 DNA: TGTGCCAGCAGCCTCGGACTAGCGGAGACCGGGGAGCTGTTTTTT
J gene: TRBJ2-1; V gene: TRBV9; clone size: -; D gene: TRBD1; CDR3 protein: CASSQRTGDNEQFF; CDR3 DNA: TGTGCCAGCAGCCAGAGGACAGGGGACAATGAGCAGTTCTTC
J gene: TRBJ1-3; V gene: TRBV30; clone size: -; D gene: TRBD1; CDR3 protein: CALRWTGGPTGNTIYF; CDR3 DNA: TGTGCCCTCAGGTGGACAGGGGGACCCACTGGAAACACCATATATTTT
J gene: TRBJ2-2; V gene: TRBV5-1; clone size: once; D gene: -; CDR3 protein: CASSLTSSNTGELFF; CDR3 DNA: TGCGCCAGCAGCTTGACTAGCTCGAACACCGGGGAGCTGTTTTTT
J gene: TRBJ2-1; V gene: TRBV4-3; clone size: -; D gene: -; CDR3 protein: CASSQDYRRGSYNEQFF; CDR3 DNA: TGCGCCAGCAGCCAAGATTATCGAAGAGGGTCCTACAATGAGCAGTTCTTC
J gene: TRBJ1-5; V gene: TRBV6-6; clone size: -; D gene: TRBD1; CDR3 protein: CASDRVDNQPQHF; CDR3 DNA: TGTGCCAGTGACAGGGTCGACAATCAGCCTCAGCATTTT
J gene: TRBJ1-5; V gene: TRBV5-4; clone size: -; D gene: TRBD1; CDR3 protein: CASSSARWGQHSNQPQHF; CDR3 DNA: TGTGCCAGCAGCTCAGCGAGATGGGGACAGCATAGCAATCAGCCCCAGCATTTT
J gene: TRBJ1-4; V gene: TRBV5-1; clone size: -; D gene: -; CDR3 protein: CASSLGPISGSGEKLFF; CDR3 DNA: TGCGCCAGCAGCTTGGGTCCAATTTCGGGGTCGGGTGAAAAACTGTTTTTT
J gene: TRBJ2-7; V gene: TRBV2; clone size: -; D gene: -; CDR3 protein: CASRYRAYTYEQYF; CDR3 DNA: TGTGCCAGCAGGTACAGGGCGTACACCTACGAGCAGTACTTC
J gene: TRBJ2-7; V gene: TRBV2; clone size: -; D gene: -; CDR3 protein: CASSRGRGSYEQYF; CDR3 DNA: TGTGCCAGCAGTCGGGGGAGAGGCTCCTACGAGCAGTACTTC
J gene: TRBJ2-7; V gene: TRBV4-1; clone size: -; D gene: TRBD2; CDR3 protein: CASSEGLAGVAREQYF; CDR3 DNA: TGCGCCAGCAGCGAGGGACTAGCGGGAGTGGCCCGCGAGCAGTACTTC
J gene: TRBJ1-4; V gene: TRBV6-1; clone size: -; D gene: -; CDR3 protein: CASSEAGGNEKLFF; CDR3 DNA: TGTGCCAGCAGTGAAGCGGGCGGGAATGAAAAACTGTTTTTT
J gene: TRBJ1-1; V gene: TRBV18; clone size: -; D gene: TRBD1; CDR3 protein: CASSPGTGDSSEAFF; CDR3 DNA: TGTGCCAGCTCCCCCGGGACAGGGGACAGTTCTGAAGCTTTCTTT
J gene: TRBJ1-2; V gene: TRBV5-6; clone size: -; D gene: TRBD1; CDR3 protein: CASSLRGGIYGYTF; CDR3 DNA: TGTGCCAGCAGCTTGCGAGGGGGCATCTATGGCTACACCTTC